This T cell receptor (beta chain) was captured in a study of T cells in Graves' hyperthyroidism and ophthalmopathy. Regarding this clonotype: Its antigen is unknown. The junction differs from germline at one of its ends, possibly a read error.

Amplification of TCR beta CDR3 regions used RNA as the template. HTBI primers were employed in a first-round RT-PCR of the TCR CDR3. One entry per CDR3 protein results from TCRdb running MiXCR on the multiplex PCR reads. The sample lists fewer than 650,000 distinct CDR3 sequences, 40% to 50% occurring once. The germline CDR1 and CDR2 sequences are SGHTA and FQGNSA. CDR3 size: 16 residues. Clinical symptoms, serum thyroxine, TRAb, thyroid ultrasound and orbital computed tomography established diagnosis. Study-level findings and limits: Among thyroid clonotypes expanded above 0.001, most also appeared in blood. The model anticipated ophthalmopathy a median about 6.5 months pre-onset.

This chain connects TRBV7-2 to TRBJ1-2, with D hard to call. This receptor was obtained from an adult woman with Graves' disease, either hyperthyroidism or ophthalmopathy (not recorded which). The specimen was peripheral blood or thyroid tissue (not recorded which). CDR3 nucleotides: TGTGCCGGCAGCGAAGCGGTGGGCTCAGAGAGTCGCGGCTACACCTTC. This encodes CAGSEAVGSESRGYTF.